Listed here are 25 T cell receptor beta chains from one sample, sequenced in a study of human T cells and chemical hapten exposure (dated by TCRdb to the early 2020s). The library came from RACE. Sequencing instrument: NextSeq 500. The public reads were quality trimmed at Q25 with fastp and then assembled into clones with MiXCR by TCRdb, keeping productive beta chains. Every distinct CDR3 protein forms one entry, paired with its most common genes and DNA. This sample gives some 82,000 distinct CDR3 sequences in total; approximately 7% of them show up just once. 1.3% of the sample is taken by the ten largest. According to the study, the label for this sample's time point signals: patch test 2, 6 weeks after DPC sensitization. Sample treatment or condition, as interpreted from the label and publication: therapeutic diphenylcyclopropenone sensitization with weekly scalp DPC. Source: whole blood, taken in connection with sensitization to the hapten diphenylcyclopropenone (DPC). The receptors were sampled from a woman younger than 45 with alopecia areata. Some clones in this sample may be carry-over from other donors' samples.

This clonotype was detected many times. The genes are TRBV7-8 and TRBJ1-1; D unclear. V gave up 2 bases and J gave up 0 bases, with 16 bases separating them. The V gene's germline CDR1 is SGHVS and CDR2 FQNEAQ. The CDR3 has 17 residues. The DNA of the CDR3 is TGTGCCAGCAGCTTATCCGAGGGCGCGACCATGAACACTGAAGCTTTCTTT. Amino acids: CASSLSEGATMNTEAFF.

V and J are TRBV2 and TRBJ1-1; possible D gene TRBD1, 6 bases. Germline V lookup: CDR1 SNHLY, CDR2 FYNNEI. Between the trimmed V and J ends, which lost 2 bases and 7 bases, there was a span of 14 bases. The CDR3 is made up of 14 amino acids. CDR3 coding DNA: TGTGCCAGCAGTGAACTCGTGGACAGTGATGAAGCTTTCTTT. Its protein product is CASSELVDSDEAFF.

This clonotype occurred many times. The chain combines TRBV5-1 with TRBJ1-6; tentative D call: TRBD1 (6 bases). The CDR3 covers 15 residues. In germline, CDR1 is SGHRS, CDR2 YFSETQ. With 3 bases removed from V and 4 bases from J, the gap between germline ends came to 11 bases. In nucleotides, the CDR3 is TGCGCCAGCAGCTCTCAACAGGGATATAATTCACCCCTCCACTTT. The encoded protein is CASSSQQGYNSPLHF.

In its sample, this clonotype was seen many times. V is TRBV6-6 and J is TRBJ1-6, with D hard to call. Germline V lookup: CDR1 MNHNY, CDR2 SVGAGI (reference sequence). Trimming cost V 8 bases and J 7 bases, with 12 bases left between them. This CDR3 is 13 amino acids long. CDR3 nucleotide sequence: TGTGCCAGCTCTCGGCAGTCGAATTCACCCCTCCACTTT. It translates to CASSRQSNSPLHF.

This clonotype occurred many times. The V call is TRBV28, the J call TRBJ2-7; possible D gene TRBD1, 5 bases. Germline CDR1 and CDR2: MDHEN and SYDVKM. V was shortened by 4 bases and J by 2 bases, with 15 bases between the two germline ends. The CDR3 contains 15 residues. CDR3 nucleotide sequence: TGTGCCAGCAGTTCCCCAGGGTTTATGCCCTACGAGCAGTACTTC. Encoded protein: CASSSPGFMPYEQYF.

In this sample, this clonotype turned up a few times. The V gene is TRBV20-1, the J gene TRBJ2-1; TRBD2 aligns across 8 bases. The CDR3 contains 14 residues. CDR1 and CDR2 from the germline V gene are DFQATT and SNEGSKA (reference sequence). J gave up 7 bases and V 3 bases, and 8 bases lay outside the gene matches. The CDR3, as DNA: TGCAGTGCTAGCGCCCCGGGGGGGGGTAATGAGCAGTTCTTC. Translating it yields CSASAPGGGNEQFF.

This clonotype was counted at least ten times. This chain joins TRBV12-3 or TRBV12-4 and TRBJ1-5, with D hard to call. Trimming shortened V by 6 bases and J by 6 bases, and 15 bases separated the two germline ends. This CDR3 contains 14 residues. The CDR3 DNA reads TGTGCCAGCAGGGTGAATGGCGAGGGTCAGCCCCAGCATTTT. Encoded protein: CASRVNGEGQPQHF.

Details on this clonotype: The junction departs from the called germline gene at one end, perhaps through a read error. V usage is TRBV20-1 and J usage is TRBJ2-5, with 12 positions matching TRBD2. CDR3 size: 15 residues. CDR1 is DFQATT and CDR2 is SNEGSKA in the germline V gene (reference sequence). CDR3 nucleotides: TGCAGTACTAGCCCTAGCGGGGGGGCCCAGGAGACCCAGTACTTC. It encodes CSTSPSGGAQETQYF.

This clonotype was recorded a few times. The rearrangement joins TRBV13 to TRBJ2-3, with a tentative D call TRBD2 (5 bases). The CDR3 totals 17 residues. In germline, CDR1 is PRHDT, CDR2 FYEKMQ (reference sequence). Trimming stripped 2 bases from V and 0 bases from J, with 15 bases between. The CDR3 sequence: CASSLSRGGGSTDTQYF. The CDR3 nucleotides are TGTGCCAGCAGCTTAAGCCGAGGAGGAGGTAGCACAGATACGCAGTATTTT.

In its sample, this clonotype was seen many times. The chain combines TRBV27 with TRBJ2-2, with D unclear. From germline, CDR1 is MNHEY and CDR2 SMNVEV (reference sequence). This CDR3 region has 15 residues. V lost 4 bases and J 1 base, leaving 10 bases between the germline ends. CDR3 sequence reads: CASSSPSRNTGELFF. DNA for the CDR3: TGTGCCAGCAGTTCCCCATCCCGGAACACCGGGGAGCTGTTTTTT.

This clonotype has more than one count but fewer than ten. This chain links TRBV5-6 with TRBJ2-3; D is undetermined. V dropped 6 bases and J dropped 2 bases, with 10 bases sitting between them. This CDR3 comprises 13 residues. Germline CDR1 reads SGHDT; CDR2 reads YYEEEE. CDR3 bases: TGTGCCAGCAACCCGCGGCCCACAGATACGCAGTATTTT. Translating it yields CASNPRPTDTQYF. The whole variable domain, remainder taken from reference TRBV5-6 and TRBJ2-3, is DAGVTQSPTHLIKTRGQQVTLRCSPKSGHDTVSWYQQALGQGPQFIFQYYEEEERQRGNFPDRFSGHQFPNYSSELNVNALLLGDSALYLCASNPRPTDTQYFGPGTRLTVL.

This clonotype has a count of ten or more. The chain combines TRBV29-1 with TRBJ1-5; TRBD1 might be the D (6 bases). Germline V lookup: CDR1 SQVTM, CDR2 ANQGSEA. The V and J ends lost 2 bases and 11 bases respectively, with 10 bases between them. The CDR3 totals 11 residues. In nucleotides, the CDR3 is TGCAGCGTTGAAAAGGGGGGAGCCCAGCATTTT. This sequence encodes CSVEKGGAQHF.

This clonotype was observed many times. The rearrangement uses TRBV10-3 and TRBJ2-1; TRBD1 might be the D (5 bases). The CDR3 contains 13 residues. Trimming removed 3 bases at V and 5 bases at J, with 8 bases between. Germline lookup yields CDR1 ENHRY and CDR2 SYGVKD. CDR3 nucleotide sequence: TGTGCCATCAGTGACTTGGGGCACAATGAGCAGTTCTTC. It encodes CAISDLGHNEQFF.

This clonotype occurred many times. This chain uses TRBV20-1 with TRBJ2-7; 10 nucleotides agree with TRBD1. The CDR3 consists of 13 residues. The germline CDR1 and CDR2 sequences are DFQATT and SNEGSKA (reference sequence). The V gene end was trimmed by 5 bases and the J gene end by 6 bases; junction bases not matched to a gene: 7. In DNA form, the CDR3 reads TGCAGTGCTGGACCCGGGACAGGGGCCGAGCAGTACTTC. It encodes CSAGPGTGAEQYF.

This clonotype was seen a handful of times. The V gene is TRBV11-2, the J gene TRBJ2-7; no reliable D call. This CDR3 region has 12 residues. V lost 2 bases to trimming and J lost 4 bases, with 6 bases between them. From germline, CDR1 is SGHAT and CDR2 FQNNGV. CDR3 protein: CASSLLGYEQYF. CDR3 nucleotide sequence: TGTGCCAGCAGCTTACTGGGTTACGAGCAGTACTTC. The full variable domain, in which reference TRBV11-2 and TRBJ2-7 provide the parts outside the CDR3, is EAGVAQSPRYKIIEKRQSVAFWCNPISGHATLYWYQQILGQGPKLLIQFQNNGVVDDSQLPKDRFSAERLKGVDSTLKIQPAKLEDSAVYLCASSLLGYEQYFGPGTRLTVT.

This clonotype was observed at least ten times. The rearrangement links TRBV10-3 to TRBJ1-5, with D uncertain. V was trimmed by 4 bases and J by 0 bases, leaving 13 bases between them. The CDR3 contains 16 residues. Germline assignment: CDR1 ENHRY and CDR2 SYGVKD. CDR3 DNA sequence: TGTGCCATCAGTGGTGGGCCAGACATTAGCAATCAGCCCCAGCATTTT. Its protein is CAISGGPDISNQPQHF.

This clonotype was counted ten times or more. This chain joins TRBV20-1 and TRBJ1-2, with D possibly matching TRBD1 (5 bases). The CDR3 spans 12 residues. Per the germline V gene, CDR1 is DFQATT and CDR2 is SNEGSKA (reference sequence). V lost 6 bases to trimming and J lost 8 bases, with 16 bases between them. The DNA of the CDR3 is TGCAGTGCGGTTGAAGGGGCGCTGGGCTACACCTTC. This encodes CSAVEGALGYTF.

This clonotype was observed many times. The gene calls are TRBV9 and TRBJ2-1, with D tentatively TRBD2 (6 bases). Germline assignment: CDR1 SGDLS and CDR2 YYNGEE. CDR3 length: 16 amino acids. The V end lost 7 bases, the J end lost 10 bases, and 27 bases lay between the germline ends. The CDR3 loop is CASSPHQGLDLGEQFF. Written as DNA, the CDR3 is TGTGCCAGCTCCCCCCACCAGGGACTGGATTTGGGGGAGCAGTTCTTC.

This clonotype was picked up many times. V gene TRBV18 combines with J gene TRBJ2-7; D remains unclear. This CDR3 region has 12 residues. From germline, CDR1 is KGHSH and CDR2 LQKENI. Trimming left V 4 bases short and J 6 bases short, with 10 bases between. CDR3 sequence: CASSLRAGEQYF. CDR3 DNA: TGTGCCAGCTCACTTCGCGCCGGCGAGCAGTACTTC.

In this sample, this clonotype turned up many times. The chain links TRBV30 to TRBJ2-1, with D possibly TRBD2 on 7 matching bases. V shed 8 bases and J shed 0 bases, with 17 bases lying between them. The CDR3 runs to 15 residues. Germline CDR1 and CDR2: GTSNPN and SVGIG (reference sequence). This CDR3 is CAGGGGSVSYNEQFF. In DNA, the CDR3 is TGTGCCGGGGGGGGCGGGAGCGTCTCCTACAATGAGCAGTTCTTC.

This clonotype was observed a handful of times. CDR3 DNA: TGCAGCGTTGAGACTAGCGGGGGCCATGACTATAGCACAGATACGCAGTATTTT. This encodes CSVETSGGHDYSTDTQYF. V gene TRBV29-1 combines with J gene TRBJ2-3; 12 bases match TRBD2. The junction had 10 bases not matched to a gene; V was cut back by 3 bases and J by 0 bases. From germline, CDR1 is SQVTM and CDR2 ANQGSEA. This CDR3 has 18 amino acids.

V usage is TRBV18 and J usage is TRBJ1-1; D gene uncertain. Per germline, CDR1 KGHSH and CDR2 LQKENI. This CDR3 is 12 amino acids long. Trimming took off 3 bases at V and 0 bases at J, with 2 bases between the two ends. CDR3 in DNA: TGTGCCAGCTCACCCATGAACACTGAAGCTTTCTTT. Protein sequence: CASSPMNTEAFF.

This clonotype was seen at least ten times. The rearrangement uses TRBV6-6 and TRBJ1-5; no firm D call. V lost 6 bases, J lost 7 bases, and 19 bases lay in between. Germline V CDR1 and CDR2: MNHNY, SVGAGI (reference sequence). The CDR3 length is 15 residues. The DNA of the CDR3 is TGTGCCAGCAGACCGGGATTCCGGACGAGCCAGCCCCAGCATTTT. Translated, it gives CASRPGFRTSQPQHF.

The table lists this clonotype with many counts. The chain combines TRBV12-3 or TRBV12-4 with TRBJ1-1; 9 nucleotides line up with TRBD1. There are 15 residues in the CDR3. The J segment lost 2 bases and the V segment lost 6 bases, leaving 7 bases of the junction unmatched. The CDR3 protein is CASSPWTGDNTEAFF. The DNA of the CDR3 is TGTGCCAGCAGCCCGTGGACAGGGGATAACACTGAAGCTTTCTTT.

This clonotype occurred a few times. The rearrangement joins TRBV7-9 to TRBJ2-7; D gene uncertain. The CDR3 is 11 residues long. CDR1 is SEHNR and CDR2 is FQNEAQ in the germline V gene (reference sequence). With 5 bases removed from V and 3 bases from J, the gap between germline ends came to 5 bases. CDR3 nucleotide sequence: TGTGCCAGCAGCCCCCACTACGAGCAGTACTTC. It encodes CASSPHYEQYF.